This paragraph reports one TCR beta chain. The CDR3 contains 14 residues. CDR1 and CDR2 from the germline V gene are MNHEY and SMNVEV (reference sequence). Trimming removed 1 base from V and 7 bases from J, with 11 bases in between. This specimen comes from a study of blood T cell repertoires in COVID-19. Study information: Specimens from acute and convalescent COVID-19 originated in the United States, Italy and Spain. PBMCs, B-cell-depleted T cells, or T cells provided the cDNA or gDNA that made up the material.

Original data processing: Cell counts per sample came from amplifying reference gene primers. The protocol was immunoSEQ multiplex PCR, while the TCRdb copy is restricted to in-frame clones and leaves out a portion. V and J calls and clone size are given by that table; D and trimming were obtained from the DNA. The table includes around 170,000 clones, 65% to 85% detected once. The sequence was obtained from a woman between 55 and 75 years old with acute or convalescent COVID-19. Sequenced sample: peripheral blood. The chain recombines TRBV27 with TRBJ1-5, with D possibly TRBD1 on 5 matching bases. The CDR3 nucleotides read TGTGCCAGCAGTTTATTAGGAGGGGAACAGCCCCAGCATTTT. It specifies CASSLLGGEQPQHF.